These T cell receptor beta chains were read from a single sample in a study of blood T cell repertoires in COVID-19. Measured with immunoSEQ multiplex PCR; TCRdb has only the in-frame clones, and not every one. In the table there are 150,000 to 200,000 clones, around 84% of which are singletons. The sequenced sample was PBMCs or T cells enriched from blood (not recorded which). The receptor set was obtained from a man aged 40-49 years who had recovered from COVID-19. Each CDR3 is given with its conserved first and last residue. Each record gives: J gene, V gene, CDR3 protein.

TRBJ1-6 | TRBV30 | CAWSGTAPSPLHF
TRBJ1-2 | TRBV5-1 | CASSPGDSTYGYTF
TRBJ1-1 | TRBV6-5 | CASNHQGTALGAFF
TRBJ1-2 | TRBV3-1/TRBV3-2 | CASSQEIMGGYTF
TRBJ2-3 | TRBV2 | CASSDVTSGGDTQYF
TRBJ1-5 | TRBV6-5 | CASSSRGANQPQHF
TRBJ1-2 | TRBV19 | CASTTGAVDGYTF
TRBJ2-2 | TRBV9 | CASSAMGQGAWTGELFF
TRBJ1-2 | TRBV6-5 | CARGDRGLSYTF
TRBJ2-2 | TRBV27 | CASSQRSGSSHITTGELFF
TRBJ2-3 | TRBV12-5 | CASGLTGGGTDTQYF
TRBJ2-5 | TRBV30 | CAWRSFETVKETQYF
TRBJ1-1 | TRBV10-3 | CAISAAGGSEAFF